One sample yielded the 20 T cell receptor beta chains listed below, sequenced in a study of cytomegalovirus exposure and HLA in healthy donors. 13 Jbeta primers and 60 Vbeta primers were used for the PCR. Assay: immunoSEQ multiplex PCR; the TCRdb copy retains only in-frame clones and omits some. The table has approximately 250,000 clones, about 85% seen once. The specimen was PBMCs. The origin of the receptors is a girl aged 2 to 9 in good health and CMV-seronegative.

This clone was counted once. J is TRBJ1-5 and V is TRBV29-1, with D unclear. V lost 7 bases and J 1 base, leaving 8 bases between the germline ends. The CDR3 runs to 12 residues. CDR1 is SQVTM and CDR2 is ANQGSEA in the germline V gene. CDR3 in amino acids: CSARRSNQPQHF. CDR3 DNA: TGCAGCGCCCGCCGGAGCAATCAGCCCCAGCATTTT.

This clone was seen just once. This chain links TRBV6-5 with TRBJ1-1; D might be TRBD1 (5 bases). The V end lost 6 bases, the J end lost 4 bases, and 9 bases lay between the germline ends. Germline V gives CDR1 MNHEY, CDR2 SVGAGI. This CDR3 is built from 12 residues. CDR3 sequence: CASRGPGTEAFF. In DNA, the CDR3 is TGTGCCAGCAGGGGGCCAGGCACTGAAGCTTTCTTT.

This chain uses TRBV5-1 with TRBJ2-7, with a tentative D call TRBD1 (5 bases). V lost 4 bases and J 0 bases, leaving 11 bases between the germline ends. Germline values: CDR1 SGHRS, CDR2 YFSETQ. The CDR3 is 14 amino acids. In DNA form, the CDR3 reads TGCGCCAGCAGCGTCGACAGCCCCTCCTACGAGCAGTACTTC. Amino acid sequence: CASSVDSPSYEQYF.

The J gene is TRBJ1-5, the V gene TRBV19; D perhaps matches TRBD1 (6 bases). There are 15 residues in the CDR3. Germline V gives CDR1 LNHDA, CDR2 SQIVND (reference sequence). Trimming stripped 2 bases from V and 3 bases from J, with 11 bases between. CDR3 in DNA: TGTGCCAGTAGTATACCTCGACAGGACAATCAGCCCCAGCATTTT. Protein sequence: CASSIPRQDNQPQHF.

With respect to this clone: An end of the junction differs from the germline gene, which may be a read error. CDR3 DNA: TGTTCCAGCAGCTTAATGTCAGCGGGGGGACCCTCCTACGAGCAGTACTTC. Protein product: CSSSLMSAGGPSYEQYF. The chain combines TRBV7-9 with TRBJ2-7; 9 bases are shared with TRBD2. The CDR3 spans 17 residues. Germline assignment: CDR1 SEHNR and CDR2 FQNEAQ (reference sequence).

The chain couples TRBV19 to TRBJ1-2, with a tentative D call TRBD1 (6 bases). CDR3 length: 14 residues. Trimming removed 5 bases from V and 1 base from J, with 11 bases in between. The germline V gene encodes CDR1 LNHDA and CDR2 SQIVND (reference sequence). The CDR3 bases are TGTGCCAGTAGTCTCGGACAGAATAACTATGGCTACACCTTC. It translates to CASSLGQNNYGYTF.

DNA of the CDR3: TGTGCCAGTTGCGGGCGGACTTACAATGAGCAGTTCTTC. Its translation: CASCGRTYNEQFF. The rearrangement links TRBV2 to TRBJ2-1; D possibly corresponds to TRBD2 (5 bases). Germline lookup yields CDR1 SNHLY and CDR2 FYNNEI. CDR3 length: 13 amino acids. The V end was cut by 9 bases, the J end by 4 bases, with 13 bases between.

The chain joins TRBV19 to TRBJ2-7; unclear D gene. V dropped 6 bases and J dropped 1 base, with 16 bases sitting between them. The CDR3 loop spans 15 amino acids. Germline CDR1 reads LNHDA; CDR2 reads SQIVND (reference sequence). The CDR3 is CASSPRSYTSYEQYF. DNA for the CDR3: TGTGCCAGTAGCCCCCGCTCGTACACATCCTACGAGCAGTACTTC.

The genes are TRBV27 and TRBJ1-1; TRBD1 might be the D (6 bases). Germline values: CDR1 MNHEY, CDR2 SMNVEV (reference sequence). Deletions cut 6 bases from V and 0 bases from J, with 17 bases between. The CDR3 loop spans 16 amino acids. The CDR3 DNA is TGTGCCAGCAGCAGAGGACGCGGGGGCATGAACACTGAAGCTTTCTTT. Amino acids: CASSRGRGGMNTEAFF.

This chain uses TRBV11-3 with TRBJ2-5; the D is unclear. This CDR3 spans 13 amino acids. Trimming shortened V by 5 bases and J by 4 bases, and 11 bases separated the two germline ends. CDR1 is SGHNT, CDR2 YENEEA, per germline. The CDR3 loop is CASSPNNGETQYF. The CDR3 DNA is TGTGCCAGCAGCCCTAATAATGGAGAGACCCAGTACTTC.

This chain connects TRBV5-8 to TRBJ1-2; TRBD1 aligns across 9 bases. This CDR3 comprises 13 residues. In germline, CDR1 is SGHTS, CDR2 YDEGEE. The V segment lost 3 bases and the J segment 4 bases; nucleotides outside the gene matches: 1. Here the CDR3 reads CASSWGQGYGYTF. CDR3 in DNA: TGTGCCAGCAGCTGGGGACAGGGCTATGGCTACACCTTC.

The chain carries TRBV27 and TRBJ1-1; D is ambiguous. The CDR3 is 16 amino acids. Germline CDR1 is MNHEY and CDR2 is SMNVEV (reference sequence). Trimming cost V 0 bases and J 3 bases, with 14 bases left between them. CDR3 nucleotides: TGTGCCAGCAGTTTATCTCGCGGGGATCTTGACACTGAAGCTTTCTTT. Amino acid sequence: CASSLSRGDLDTEAFF.

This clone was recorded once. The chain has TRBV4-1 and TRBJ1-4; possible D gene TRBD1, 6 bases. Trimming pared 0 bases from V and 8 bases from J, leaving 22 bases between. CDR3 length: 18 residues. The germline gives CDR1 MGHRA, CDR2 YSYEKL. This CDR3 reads CASSQDWRGRTLGEKLFF. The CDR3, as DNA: TGCGCCAGCAGCCAAGATTGGCGGGGGCGCACGCTTGGAGAAAAACTGTTTTTT.

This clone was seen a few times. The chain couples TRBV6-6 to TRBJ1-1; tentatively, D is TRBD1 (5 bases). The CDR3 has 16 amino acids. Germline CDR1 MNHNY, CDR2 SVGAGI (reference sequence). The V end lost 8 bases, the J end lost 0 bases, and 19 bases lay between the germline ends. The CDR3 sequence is CASGTMGGTVNTEAFF. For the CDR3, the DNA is TGTGCCAGCGGAACGATGGGGGGGACGGTGAACACTGAAGCTTTCTTT.

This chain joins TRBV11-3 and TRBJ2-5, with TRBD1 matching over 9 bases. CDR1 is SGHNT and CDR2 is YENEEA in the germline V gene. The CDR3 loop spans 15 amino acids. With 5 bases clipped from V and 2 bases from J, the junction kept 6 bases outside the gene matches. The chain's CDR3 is CASSNRGPEQETQYF. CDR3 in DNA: TGTGCCAGCAGCAACAGGGGGCCGGAGCAAGAGACCCAGTACTTC.

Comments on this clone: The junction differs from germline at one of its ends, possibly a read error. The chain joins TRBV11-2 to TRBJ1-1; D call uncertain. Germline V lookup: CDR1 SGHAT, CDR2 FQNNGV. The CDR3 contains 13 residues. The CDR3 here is CASSQSRWTEAFF. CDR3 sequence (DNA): TGTGCCAGCAGCCAATCCAGGTGGACTGAAGCTTTTTTT.

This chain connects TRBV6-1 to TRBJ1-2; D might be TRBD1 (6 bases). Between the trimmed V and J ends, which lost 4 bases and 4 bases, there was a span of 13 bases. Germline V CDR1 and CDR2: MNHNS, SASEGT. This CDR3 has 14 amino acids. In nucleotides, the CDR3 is TGTGCCAGCAGTGTTAACAGGGTCACCTATGGCTACACCTTC. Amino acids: CASSVNRVTYGYTF.

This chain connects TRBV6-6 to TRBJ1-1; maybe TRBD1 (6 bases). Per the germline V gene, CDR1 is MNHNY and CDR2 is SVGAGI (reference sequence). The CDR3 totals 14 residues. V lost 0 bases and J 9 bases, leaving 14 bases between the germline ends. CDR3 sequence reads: CASSYSGTSTKAFF. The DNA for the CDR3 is TGTGCCAGCAGTTACTCTGGGACAAGTACTAAAGCTTTCTTT.

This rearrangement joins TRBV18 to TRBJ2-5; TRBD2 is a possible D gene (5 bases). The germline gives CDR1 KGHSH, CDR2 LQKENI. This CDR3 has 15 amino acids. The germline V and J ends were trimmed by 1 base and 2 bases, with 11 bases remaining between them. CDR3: CASSPRSGKQETQYF. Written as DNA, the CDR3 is TGTGCCAGCTCACCACGTTCGGGGAAACAAGAGACCCAGTACTTC.

The CDR3, as DNA: TGTGCCAGCAGCGTAGGGGGCGCAGGGTGGGGCACTGAAGCTTTCTTT. It yields the protein CASSVGGAGWGTEAFF. V gene TRBV9 combines with J gene TRBJ1-1; D is perhaps TRBD1 (5 bases). CDR3 length: 16 residues. Germline loops: CDR1 SGDLS, CDR2 YYNGEE. Deletions cut 0 bases from V and 4 bases from J, with 16 bases between.